The T cell receptor beta chain under discussion was sequenced for a study of blood T cell repertoires in COVID-19. Study information: Samples representing acute and convalescent COVID-19 were sourced from the United States, Italy and Spain. PBMCs, B-cell-depleted T cells, or T cells were the source of the cDNA or gDNA that made up the material.

Data came from immunoSEQ multiplex PCR; TCRdb stores just in-frame clones and leaves some out. The sample holds around 26,000 clones, 87% seen once. This CDR3 is built from 14 residues. Trimming removed 0 bases from V and 1 base from J, with 8 bases in between. Germline lookup yields CDR1 SGHNT and CDR2 YYREEE (reference sequence). Sequencing used peripheral blood. This receptor was obtained from a human donor with active COVID-19. The donor label of this sample is uncertain. The chain has TRBV5-4 and TRBJ2-7; no firm D call. The CDR3 region is CASSLGQASYEQYF. The CDR3 bases are TGTGCCAGCAGCTTGGGTCAGGCTTCCTACGAGCAGTACTTC.